One sample yielded the 31 T cell receptor beta chains listed below, sequenced in a study of cytomegalovirus exposure and HLA in healthy donors. With 60 Vbeta and 13 Jbeta primers, the PCR was carried out. The assay was immunoSEQ multiplex PCR, and TCRdb's table has in-frame clones only and misses some. The sample has 55,000 to 80,000 clones, 70% to 90% seen once. Sequenced: PBMCs. Every receptor here comes from a woman aged 30 to 39 in good health and CMV-seronegative.

The chain combines TRBV5-6 with TRBJ1-1; TRBD1 agrees at 9 bases. Trimming removed 0 bases from V and 3 bases from J; junction bases left unmatched: 3. CDR1 SGHDT and CDR2 YYEEEE come from the germline V gene. The CDR3 totals 15 residues. CDR3 in amino acids: CASSLADRGDTEAFF. CDR3 DNA: TGTGCCAGCAGCTTGGCCGACAGGGGGGACACTGAAGCTTTCTTT.

CDR3: CASSLLNYGYTF. CDR3 in DNA: TGTGCCAGCAGTTTACTTAACTATGGCTACACCTTC. The gene calls are TRBV28 and TRBJ1-2; D not certain. This CDR3 has 12 amino acids. Germline CDR1 and CDR2: MDHEN and SYDVKM. Between the trimmed V and J ends, which lost 2 bases and 1 base, there was a span of 2 bases.

CDR3 region: CATLDSFRETQYF. In DNA, the CDR3 is TGTGCCACCTTGGACAGCTTTAGGGAGACCCAGTACTTC. The rearrangement uses TRBV15 and TRBJ2-5; D might be TRBD1 (6 bases). There are 13 residues in the CDR3. CDR1 and CDR2 from the germline V gene are LNHNV and YYDKDF (reference sequence). The V end was cut by 8 bases, the J end by 5 bases, with 15 bases between.

This chain joins TRBV6-5 and TRBJ2-3; 7 nucleotides line up with TRBD2. The ends lost 6 bases at V and 2 bases at J; junction bases unmatched: 5. Germline values: CDR1 MNHEY, CDR2 SVGAGI. The CDR3 sequence is 14 residues long. CDR3 sequence reads: CASSRDYTTDTQYF. CDR3 in DNA: TGTGCCAGCAGCCGGGACTACACCACAGATACGCAGTATTTT.

The J gene is TRBJ2-7, the V gene TRBV4-1; tentative D call: TRBD2 (6 bases). The CDR3 is 16 amino acids. V gave up 0 bases and J gave up 4 bases, with 16 bases separating them. Germline lookup yields CDR1 MGHRA and CDR2 YSYEKL. CDR3 sequence (DNA): TGCGCCAGCAGCCAAGATAGAACAGTCCGGGGGTACGAGCAGTACTTC. This encodes CASSQDRTVRGYEQYF.

The genes are TRBV19 and TRBJ2-1; weak D call: TRBD2 (5 bases). The CDR3 totals 16 residues. CDR1 is LNHDA, CDR2 SQIVND, per germline (reference sequence). Trimming cost V 6 bases and J 0 bases, with 15 bases left between them. Written as DNA, the CDR3 is TGTGCCAGTAGGGATGCCGCGACTATCTCCTACAATGAGCAGTTCTTC. It encodes CASRDAATISYNEQFF.

V is TRBV27 and J is TRBJ1-2; D gene ambiguous. The germline V gene has CDR1 MNHEY and CDR2 SMNVEV (reference sequence). The CDR3 loop spans 11 amino acids. Trimming left V 9 bases short and J 5 bases short, with 10 bases between. The CDR3 loop reads CASGGGYGYTF. CDR3 DNA: TGTGCCAGTGGAGGTGGTTATGGCTACACCTTC.

This clone was detected once. This CDR3 reads CASSVALAGSYEQYF. The CDR3 DNA reads as TGTGCCAGCAGCGTAGCGCTAGCGGGGTCCTACGAGCAGTACTTC. J is TRBJ2-7 and V is TRBV9; 9 positions match TRBD2. The CDR3 is 15 amino acids. V gave up 0 bases and J gave up 1 base; unmatched junction bases: 2. Germline lookup yields CDR1 SGDLS and CDR2 YYNGEE. Full variable domain (missing parts from reference TRBV9 and TRBJ2-7): DSGVTQTPKHLITATGQRVTLRCSPRSGDLSVYWYQQSLDQGLQFLIQYYNGEERAKGNILERFSAQQFPDLHSELNLSSLELGDSALYFCASSVALAGSYEQYFGPGTRLTVT.

This clone was picked up a small number of times. V and J are TRBV7-9 and TRBJ1-4, with D hard to call. The V and J ends lost 5 bases and 1 base respectively, with 8 bases between them. Germline-derived CDR1 and CDR2 are SEHNR and FQNEAQ (reference sequence). The CDR3 totals 14 residues. As DNA, the CDR3 is TGTGCCAGCAGCCCCACACAAACTAATGAAAAACTGTTTTTT. Protein: CASSPTQTNEKLFF.

V usage is TRBV7-2 and J usage is TRBJ2-4; 7 nucleotides match TRBD1. The CDR3 totals 16 residues. Per the germline V gene, CDR1 is SGHTA and CDR2 is FQGNSA. The ends lost 8 bases at V and 6 bases at J; junction bases unmatched: 16. For the CDR3, the DNA is TGTGCCAGCCGACTCCAACACCGGGACAGAGTAAACATTCAGTACTTC. Translation gives CASRLQHRDRVNIQYF.

The genes are TRBV13 and TRBJ2-4; perhaps TRBD2 as D (5 bases). The germline V gene has CDR1 PRHDT and CDR2 FYEKMQ (reference sequence). V was shortened by 2 bases and J by 3 bases, with 17 bases between the two germline ends. The CDR3 loop spans 17 amino acids. CDR3 DNA sequence: TGTGCCAGCAGCTTATCTCGCTGGCGGGTGGACAAAAACATTCAGTACTTC. Translation: CASSLSRWRVDKNIQYF.

The chain joins TRBV18 to TRBJ2-1; 11 bases agree with TRBD1. Germline V CDR1 and CDR2: KGHSH, LQKENI. CDR3 size: 15 residues. The ends lost 4 bases at V and 9 bases at J; junction bases unmatched: 8. In nucleotides, the CDR3 is TGTGCCAGCTCACTCGGGACAGGGGGGCAGGGTGAGCAGTTCTTC. Amino acids: CASSLGTGGQGEQFF.

Concerning this clone: Other DNA sequences in this specimen translate into the identical CDR3. This chain links TRBV5-5 with TRBJ1-3; 12 positions match TRBD1. The CDR3 extends over 17 amino acids. The ends lost 4 bases at V and 5 bases at J; junction bases unmatched: 10. Germline loops: CDR1 SGHKS, CDR2 YYEKEE (reference sequence). The CDR3 DNA follows: TGTGCCAGCAGCCATCCGGGACAGGGGGCCAGAAGAAACACCATATATTTT. Protein product: CASSHPGQGARRNTIYF.

The genes are TRBV19 and TRBJ1-4; D gene ambiguous. Germline CDR1 LNHDA, CDR2 SQIVND (reference sequence). The ends were cut back, 5 bases at V and 7 bases at J, with 8 bases in the middle. The CDR3 has 12 amino acids. The CDR3 bases are TGTGCCAGTAGTTCTGGCCTTGAAAAACTGTTTTTT. It yields the protein CASSSGLEKLFF.

The rearrangement uses TRBV7-2 and TRBJ1-3, with D possibly TRBD1 on 6 matching bases. Trimming took off 3 bases at V and 3 bases at J, with 9 bases between the two ends. Germline-derived CDR1 and CDR2 are SGHTA and FQGNSA. The CDR3 length is 14 residues. The CDR3 is CASSFSRGGNTIYF. The CDR3 region has the DNA TGTGCCAGCAGCTTCAGCAGGGGTGGAAACACCATATATTTT.

The CDR3 here is CASSLDGGGGNQPQHF. The CDR3 DNA sequence: TGCGCCAGCAGCTTGGATGGCGGGGGAGGCAATCAGCCCCAGCATTTT. The rearrangement uses TRBV5-1 and TRBJ1-5; a weak D match, TRBD1 (5 bases). Germline CDR1 SGHRS, CDR2 YFSETQ. CDR3 length: 16 amino acids. V gave up 0 bases and J gave up 2 bases, with 12 bases separating them.

The rearrangement uses TRBV11-2 and TRBJ1-2; the match to TRBD1 covers 7 bases. Trimming removed 6 bases from V and 4 bases from J; junction bases left unmatched: 5. From germline, CDR1 is SGHAT and CDR2 FQNNGV. The CDR3 consists of 13 residues. For the CDR3, the DNA is TGTGCCAGCAGAGATAACAGGGGCTATGGCTACACCTTC. Protein sequence: CASRDNRGYGYTF.

The gene calls are TRBV7-7 and TRBJ2-5, with D unresolved. V lost 5 bases to trimming and J lost 4 bases, with 11 bases between them. The germline V gene encodes CDR1 SSHAT and CDR2 FNYEAQ (reference sequence). The CDR3 contains 13 residues. The CDR3 sequence is CASSPDFTETQYF. The CDR3 DNA reads TGTGCCAGCAGCCCCGACTTCACAGAGACCCAGTACTTC.

The genes are TRBV9 and TRBJ2-5, with 8 bases lining up with TRBD2. The CDR3 is 16 amino acids. V was clipped by 0 bases and J by 5 bases; unmatched bases: 9. CDR1 and CDR2 (germline): SGDLS, YYNGEE. DNA for the CDR3: TGTGCCAGCAGCGTAGCTAATCGGGGGGGAGGCGAGACCCAGTACTTC. This translates into CASSVANRGGGETQYF.

In this sample, this clone turned up a few times. The chain is built from TRBV7-4 and TRBJ1-2; unclear D gene. CDR1 and CDR2 (germline): SGHVT, SQSDAQ. The CDR3 runs to 13 residues. Trimming removed 5 bases at V and 4 bases at J, with 11 bases between. The chain's CDR3 is CASSLRISYGYTF. The CDR3 bases are TGTGCCAGCAGCCTGCGGATCTCCTATGGCTACACCTTC.

This clone was found a few times. The V and J genes are TRBV19 and TRBJ1-2, with a tentative D call TRBD1 (5 bases). The germline V gene encodes CDR1 LNHDA and CDR2 SQIVND (reference sequence). CDR3 size: 14 residues. Trimming removed 6 bases at V and 4 bases at J, with 15 bases between. The CDR3: CASRLAQDLYGYTF. The CDR3 region has the DNA TGTGCCAGTAGATTGGCACAGGACCTCTATGGCTACACCTTC.

There are a few counts of this clone. V and J are TRBV6-1 and TRBJ1-1; 7 positions match TRBD1. Trimming removed 4 bases from V and 5 bases from J; junction bases left unmatched: 7. Germline V lookup: CDR1 MNHNS, CDR2 SASEGT. This CDR3 spans 14 amino acids. The CDR3 nucleotides are TGTGCCAGCAGTGTTGACAGGGCTAGGACTGAAGCTTTCTTT. Translation gives CASSVDRARTEAFF.

The V gene is TRBV15, the J gene TRBJ1-5, with D possibly matching TRBD1 (5 bases). The CDR3 extends over 15 amino acids. Germline V lookup: CDR1 LNHNV, CDR2 YYDKDF (reference sequence). V shed 4 bases and J shed 5 bases, with 15 bases lying between them. The CDR3 DNA reads as TGTGCCACCAGCAAAGGAGGGGAATCGGATCAGCCCCAGCATTTT. This sequence encodes CATSKGGESDQPQHF.

The V and J genes are TRBV4-3 and TRBJ2-3, with 10 bases fitting TRBD2. The CDR3 contains 16 residues. V shed 1 base, J shed 2 bases, and the junction held 3 bases outside the gene matches. Per the germline V gene, CDR1 is LGHNA and CDR2 is YSLEER. CDR3 loop: CASSQVSGGATDTQYF. The CDR3 DNA follows: TGCGCCAGCAGCCAAGTAAGCGGGGGGGCCACAGATACGCAGTATTTT.

The CDR3, as DNA: TGTGCCAGCAGCAAATCAGTCGACAGGGAGGGAAACACCATATATTTT. Residues: CASSKSVDREGNTIYF. J is TRBJ1-3 and V is TRBV2; 7 nucleotides line up with TRBD1. CDR1 is SNHLY and CDR2 is FYNNEI in the germline V gene. Trimming removed 6 bases from V and 4 bases from J; junction bases left unmatched: 12. This CDR3 is 16 amino acids long.

This clone was recorded only once. The junction differs from germline at one of its ends, possibly a read error. The chain joins TRBV7-9 to TRBJ2-2, with 9 bases aligning to TRBD1. The CDR3 extends over 15 amino acids. Germline V gene lookup returns CDR1 SEHNR and CDR2 FQNEAQ (reference sequence). The DNA for the CDR3 is TGTGCCAGCACCTTAGGACAGGGGACACCGGGGGAGCTGTTTTTT. Protein: CASTLGQGTPGELFF.

The genes are TRBV20-1 and TRBJ1-1, with a tentative D call TRBD1 (5 bases). Per the germline V gene, CDR1 is DFQATT and CDR2 is SNEGSKA (reference sequence). V lost 0 bases and J lost 7, with 6 bases in between. This CDR3 is 11 amino acids long. The CDR3 loop reads CSARDDSEAFF. The CDR3 DNA sequence: TGCAGTGCTAGAGATGACAGTGAAGCTTTCTTT.

This clone was seen only once. The chain links TRBV6-5 to TRBJ1-1, with D possibly matching TRBD1 (5 bases). There are 12 residues in the CDR3. CDR1 and CDR2 (germline): MNHEY, SVGAGI. V lost 5 bases, J lost 8 bases, and 12 bases lay in between. This CDR3 reads CASSTQALEAFF. As DNA, the CDR3 is TGTGCCAGCAGTACACAGGCATTAGAAGCTTTCTTT.

J is TRBJ1-1 and V is TRBV5-6; D is undetermined. Germline CDR1 and CDR2: SGHDT and YYEEEE. Trimming removed 0 bases at V and 1 base at J, with 4 bases between. The CDR3 loop spans 13 amino acids. The CDR3 is CASSLGGNTEAFF. The CDR3 DNA reads TGTGCCAGCAGCTTGGGCGGGAACACTGAAGCTTTCTTT.

The chain couples TRBV9 to TRBJ2-1, with unresolved D. The V and J ends lost 0 bases and 9 bases respectively, with 4 bases between them. Germline CDR1 reads SGDLS; CDR2 reads YYNGEE. The CDR3 extends over 11 amino acids. As DNA, the CDR3 is TGTGCCAGCAGCGTAGACAGTGAGCAGTTCTTC. It specifies CASSVDSEQFF.

The rearrangement links TRBV9 to TRBJ2-1; 11 bases are a match to TRBD1. V shed 4 bases and J 6 bases; nucleotides not matched to a gene: 6. The CDR3 totals 15 residues. Germline V gives CDR1 SGDLS, CDR2 YYNGEE. This CDR3 reads CASSTSGTGGNEQFF. The CDR3 DNA sequence: TGTGCCAGCAGCACATCCGGGACAGGGGGCAATGAGCAGTTCTTC.